Listed below are T cell receptor beta chains from one sample, sequenced in a study of T cell responses to AZD1222 COVID-19 vaccine. Using immunoSEQ multiplex PCR, the repertoire was profiled, and TCRdb retains in-frame clones only, with some absent. The data contain some 61,000 clones, about 90% of them singletons. The specimen was peripheral blood, collected on day 0 of AZD1222 vaccination. The receptor source for this set is an adult in good health. Both conserved end residues are trimmed from each CDR3. Fields, in order: V gene, D gene, J gene, CDR3 protein. D genes are given only for firm matches.

TRBV27	TRBD1	TRBJ2-2	ASCYRGDTGELF
TRBV18	.	TRBJ1-1	ASSPPNNMNTEAF
TRBV4-1	TRBD1	TRBJ2-2	ASSQESQGDTNTGELF
TRBV4-1	TRBD1	TRBJ2-3	ASSKTGGGDTQY
TRBV11-2	.	TRBJ1-1	ASSLTRNTEAF
TRBV15	.	TRBJ2-4	ATSSDTAKNIQY
TRBV6-6	.	TRBJ1-1	ASTSFLTGTEAF
TRBV6-5	.	TRBJ1-2	ASSYSGGHNYGYT
TRBV21-1	.	TRBJ2-5	ASSYRVPNQETQY
TRBV3-1/TRBV3-2	.	TRBJ1-1	ASSQLGLEAF
TRBV6-1	.	TRBJ1-2	ASSDVLAYGYT
TRBV27	.	TRBJ1-1	ASSFQNGQGGPNTEAF
TRBV7-8	.	TRBJ1-2	ASSVYSASGYT
TRBV30	TRBD2	TRBJ2-5	AWSFGTSGSTQY
TRBV5-8	TRBD1	TRBJ1-2	ASSLTGVEGYT
TRBV28	.	TRBJ1-5	ASSLLARISNQPQH
TRBV10-3	.	TRBJ2-6	AISSCNCRANVLT
TRBV9	TRBD2	TRBJ2-5	ASSPPLAGGLLEETQY
TRBV6-5	.	TRBJ2-3	ASSRGYSTDTQY
TRBV6-5	.	TRBJ1-2	ANRVDYGYT
TRBV5-1	.	TRBJ2-1	ASSLEEGEQF
TRBV7-3	TRBD2	TRBJ2-1	ASSFAGLAGRGNEQF
TRBV27	TRBD2	TRBJ2-7	ASSFTSGPGQQY
TRBV19	.	TRBJ1-5	ASSIQGSNQPQH
TRBV6-2/TRBV6-3	.	TRBJ1-1	ASSQLMNTEAF
TRBV27	.	TRBJ1-2	ASSAHPNYGYT
TRBV3-1/TRBV3-2	TRBD2	TRBJ2-6	ASSQLLRGAPSGANVLT
TRBV7-9	TRBD2	TRBJ2-2	ASSPRVAGGNTGELF
TRBV9	TRBD2	TRBJ2-2	ASSVSPRRGLAGTGELF
TRBV4-1	.	TRBJ1-1	ASSQDLEGSNTEAF
TRBV9	.	TRBJ2-1	ASSEAQGLGKYNEQF
TRBV19	.	TRBJ1-2	ASSMRLGRNYGYT
TRBV7-8	.	TRBJ2-7	ASSLVLGLVYEQY
TRBV7-9	TRBD1	TRBJ1-1	ASLGQGAPEAF
TRBV30	.	TRBJ1-5	AWGQPNQPQH
TRBV4-1	.	TRBJ1-3	ASSQKSQHGISGNTIY
TRBV30	.	TRBJ1-5	AWSLRGNQPQH
TRBV6-5	TRBD1	TRBJ2-7	ASSTPGQGGHEQY
TRBV5-6	.	TRBJ2-4	ASSFQVQNIQY
TRBV5-1	.	TRBJ1-1	ASSFMFMGGRNTEAF
TRBV2	TRBD2	TRBJ2-1	ASSDPPSGREDEQF
TRBV23-1	.	TRBJ1-2	ASRQGRRGCGYT
TRBV11-3	.	TRBJ1-1	ASSLGGSRQLNTEAF
TRBV6-2/TRBV6-3	.	TRBJ1-5	ASSRYGGNQPQH
TRBV6-2/TRBV6-3	.	TRBJ1-5	ASSYWNQPQH
TRBV7-8	TRBD1	TRBJ2-1	ASSSAVPGQVRNEQF